This passage covers 15 T cell receptor beta chains from one sample sequenced in a study of blood T cell repertoires in COVID-19. Profiled with immunoSEQ multiplex PCR; TCRdb holds only in-frame clones, not every one. The data show 43,000 or so clones, with roughly 88% seen just once and just under 8.5% held by the top ten. Sequenced: peripheral blood. These receptors were obtained from a man in his sixties with active COVID-19.

The count of this clone is one. This chain links TRBV19 with TRBJ2-3; 11 bases are shared with TRBD2. Germline CDR1 reads LNHDA; CDR2 reads SQIVND (reference sequence). The CDR3 extends over 16 amino acids. Trimming took 4 bases from V and 3 from J; bases not matched to a gene: 6. The CDR3 sequence is CASSTRTSGWTDTQYF. The CDR3 nucleotides are TGTGCCAGTAGTACTCGGACTAGCGGGTGGACAGATACGCAGTATTTT.

The rearrangement joins TRBV13 to TRBJ1-1; no clear D gene. Germline V gene lookup returns CDR1 PRHDT and CDR2 FYEKMQ (reference sequence). There are 13 residues in the CDR3. The germline V and J ends were trimmed by 3 bases and 11 bases, with 16 bases remaining between them. The chain's CDR3 is CASSFLSEGVAFF. CDR3 DNA sequence: TGTGCCAGCAGCTTTCTCAGTGAGGGCGTGGCTTTCTTT.

The chain uses TRBV29-1 and TRBJ1-1; TRBD1 might be the D (6 bases). CDR3 length equals 13 residues. Germline CDR1 SQVTM, CDR2 ANQGSEA. V lost 6 bases, J lost 5 bases, and 16 bases lay in between. As DNA, the CDR3 is TGCAGCGTGAGGGGACAAGGGTTGACTGAAGCTTTCTTT. As protein: CSVRGQGLTEAFF.

This clone appeared once. V usage is TRBV12-5 and J usage is TRBJ2-7; tentatively, D is TRBD1 (6 bases). The CDR3 is 14 residues long. From germline, CDR1 is LGHNT and CDR2 FRNRAP. The germline V and J ends were trimmed by 5 bases and 1 base, with 12 bases remaining between them. As DNA, the CDR3 is TGTGCTAGTGGTCTTTATCAGGGGTCCTACGAGCAGTACTTC. It is translated as CASGLYQGSYEQYF.

This clone was picked up one time. The DNA for the CDR3 is TGCGCCAGCAGCCAAGGACAGGGGACTGAAAAACTGTTTTTT. Amino acid sequence: CASSQGQGTEKLFF. V is TRBV4-1 and J is TRBJ1-4; TRBD1 agrees at 8 bases. This CDR3 has 14 amino acids. From germline, CDR1 is MGHRA and CDR2 YSYEKL. V trimming: 1 base; J trimming: 7 bases; junction bases outside the gene matches: 2.

The chain employs TRBV5-4 and TRBJ2-7, with D perhaps matching TRBD2 (5 bases). CDR3 length: 15 amino acids. Germline loops: CDR1 SGHNT, CDR2 YYREEE (reference sequence). V lost 4 bases, J lost 0 bases, and 14 bases lay in between. The CDR3 bases are TGTGCCAGCAGCCTTGGACGGACTTTCTCCTACGAGCAGTACTTC. Protein sequence: CASSLGRTFSYEQYF. Complete variable domain (other parts from reference TRBV5-4 and TRBJ2-7): ETGVTQSPTHLIKTRGQQVTLRCSSQSGHNTVSWYQQALGQGPQFIFQYYREEENGRGNFPPRFSGLQFPNYSSELNVNALELDDSALYLCASSLGRTFSYEQYFGPGTRLTVT.

The genes are TRBV10-2 and TRBJ2-1; 8 bases are a match to TRBD2. The CDR3 is 15 amino acids. Looked up from germline, CDR1 is WSHSY and CDR2 is SAAADI. The ends lost 6 bases at V and 0 bases at J; junction bases unmatched: 4. The CDR3 loop is CASSPTSASYNEQFF. As DNA, the CDR3 is TGCGCCAGCAGCCCGACTAGCGCCTCCTACAATGAGCAGTTCTTC.

This chain joins TRBV3-1 (or the pseudogene TRBV3-2) and TRBJ1-2, with D perhaps matching TRBD1 (6 bases). V was clipped by 0 bases and J by 5 bases, with 10 bases between them. The CDR3 has 14 residues. Germline V gene lookup returns CDR1 LGHDT and CDR2 YNNKEL (reference sequence). The DNA for the CDR3 is TGTGCCAGCAGCCAAGAGCAGGGGCCTTATGGCTACACCTTC. It is translated as CASSQEQGPYGYTF.

The chain employs TRBV7-2 and TRBJ2-1; TRBD2 matches 7 bases. J was trimmed by 2 bases and V by 5 bases; bases with no gene match: 12. This CDR3 has 17 amino acids. Germline-derived CDR1 and CDR2 are SGHTA and FQGNSA. The CDR3 sequence is CASSLTSSGETYNEQFF. The CDR3 DNA reads TGTGCCAGCAGCCTTACCTCTAGCGGAGAGACCTACAATGAGCAGTTCTTC.

The CDR3 sequence is CASSQDTPSEQYF. The DNA of the CDR3 is TGTGCCAGCAGCCAAGACACCCCGAGCGAGCAGTACTTC. The V gene is TRBV3-1 (or the pseudogene TRBV3-2), the J gene TRBJ2-7; the D is unclear. CDR3 length: 13 residues. Trimming cost V 0 bases and J 6 bases, with 9 bases left between them. Germline-derived CDR1 and CDR2 are LGHDT and YNNKEL (reference sequence).

The V gene is TRBV9, the J gene TRBJ2-3; TRBD2 might be the D (6 bases). CDR1 SGDLS and CDR2 YYNGEE come from the germline V gene. The CDR3 runs to 16 residues. The ends were cut back, 4 bases at V and 0 bases at J, with 15 bases in the middle. The CDR3 sequence is CASSSRLASSTDTQYF. In nucleotides, the CDR3 is TGTGCCAGCAGCTCTCGTCTAGCGTCTAGCACAGATACGCAGTATTTT. The whole variable domain, remainder taken from reference TRBV9 and TRBJ2-3, is DSGVTQTPKHLITATGQRVTLRCSPRSGDLSVYWYQQSLDQGLQFLIQYYNGEERAKGNILERFSAQQFPDLHSELNLSSLELGDSALYFCASSSRLASSTDTQYFGPGTRLTVL.

The rearrangement links TRBV4-3 to TRBJ1-2; 7 positions match TRBD1. The CDR3 contains 13 residues. The V and J ends lost 4 bases and 5 bases, in that order; junction bases with no gene match: 4. CDR1 is LGHNA, CDR2 YSLEER, per germline. The CDR3 protein is CASSPNRGYGYTF. The CDR3, as DNA: TGCGCCAGCAGCCCAAACAGGGGATATGGCTACACCTTC.

This chain links TRBV1 with TRBJ1-2; the DNA was not compared with TRBD1, the D call given in the table. TRBV1 is recorded as a pseudogene. The CDR3 spans 17 residues. CDR3 coding DNA: TGCACCAGCAGCGAAGCAAGGGACAGGGAGGGTGACTATGGCTACACCTTC. This codes for CTSSEARDREGDYGYTF.

V and J are TRBV12-5 and TRBJ1-2, with 9 bases matching TRBD1. The CDR3 consists of 18 residues. CDR1 and CDR2 from the germline V gene are LGHNT and FRNRAP. Trimming took 4 bases from V and 6 from J; bases not matched to a gene: 18. Written as DNA, the CDR3 is TGTGCTAGTGGTTCCCCCCCGGGACAGGGCATTCAAAGGAATGGCTACACCTTC. It yields the protein CASGSPPGQGIQRNGYTF. Full variable domain (rest looked up from reference TRBV12-5 and TRBJ1-2): DARVTQTPRHKVTEMGQEVTMRCQPILGHNTVFWYRQTMMQGLELLAYFRNRAPLDDSGMPKDRFSAEMPDATLATLKIQPSEPRDSAVYFCASGSPPGQGIQRNGYTFGSGTRLTVV.

V and J are TRBV19 and TRBJ2-7, with 7 bases aligning to TRBD1. J gave up 1 base and V 3 bases, and 3 bases lay outside the gene matches. CDR1 LNHDA and CDR2 SQIVND come from the germline V gene (reference sequence). The CDR3 runs 14 residues. CDR3 sequence (DNA): TGTGCCAGTAGTATGAACAGGGGTTCCTACGAGCAGTACTTC. It encodes CASSMNRGSYEQYF.